The entry below gives a single T cell receptor (beta chain) sequence along with its context. The target antigen is unknown. TCRdb passed the reads through MiXCR, listing each CDR3 protein once. The sample carries 450,000 to 650,000 distinct CDR3 sequences, 40% recorded once. This entry belongs to a study of T cell repertoires in cytomegalovirus infection. Findings and caveats of the study: Across the ex vivo response, the dominant clonotypes were HLA-C-restricted CMV-specific TCR beta clonotypes.

Germline V lookup: CDR1 DFQATT, CDR2 SNEGSKA (reference sequence). V was clipped by 3 bases and J by 5 bases, with 18 bases between them. The CDR3 loop spans 15 amino acids. Material: cultured PBMCs, obtained from culture after CMV antigen stimulation. The receptor was isolated from a human donor in good health (CMV status not recorded). Some clones in this sample may be carry-over from other donors' samples. The chain is built from TRBV20-1 and TRBJ2-3, with D possibly TRBD1 on 6 matching bases. This CDR3 reads CSASRQGPPLDTQYF. DNA of the CDR3: TGCAGTGCTAGTCGGCAGGGGCCGCCATTAGATACGCAGTATTTT.